This T cell receptor (beta chain) was documented in a study of cytomegalovirus exposure and HLA in healthy donors (dated by TCRdb to the late 2010s). Regarding the study in general: An earlier analysis of several hundred of the donors reported more than 250 Gb of sequence data and more than 90 million unique TCR beta sequences from approximately 180 million T cells. An early release covering around 630 HLA-typed donors comprised approximately 290 gigabases of sequencing data and 85 million to 100 million unique TCR sequences. Typing coverage differed by locus: A, B, C, DRB1 and DQB1 were typed in roughly 620-630 donors, DQA1 in around 500, DPA1 in 600 to 610, and DPB1 in just under 490. Alongside the repertoire data, information on donor age, sex, ethnicity and CMV serostatus was compiled. Among some 410 genotyped donors of the cohort, an average of around 250,000 unique TCR beta nucleotide sequences was sequenced per donor, of which 15% to 20% were non-productive. Using immunosequencing, the study profiled T cell repertoires from 666 subjects and related those repertoires to cytomegalovirus serostatus. Of the roughly 400 genotyped donors, 81% were placed in the genetic ancestry cluster associated with self-reported Caucasian donors. The aim of the study was to test whether cataloging public T cell receptors could identify signatures of past pathogen exposure. Roughly 5 DR-DQ haplotypes were handled as single units for association and clustering because linkage in the cohort was strong. In the later analysis, no new phenotypic data were used to find candidate immune exposures; instead, reliance was placed on TCR beta sequences and their occurrence across donors. A later genetic analysis used genome-wide SNP genotypes for 398 of the 666 donors, treating that subset as a discovery cohort. Class I and class II HLA loci were covered by the typing at four-digit resolution. To decide whether each TCR beta V gene segment behaved as functional or pseudogenic, an earlier analysis of approximately 600 of the donors relied on high-throughput TCR beta sequencing. In a later analysis, previously published TCR beta repertoires from 600 to 850 donors were re-analyzed and high-resolution HLA genotyping was added so that TCR occurrence patterns could be studied. All discovery cohort repertoires had been generated using a single sequencing platform. A separate validation cohort of 100 to 150 different subjects was used in addition to the approximately 670-subject first cohort. High-throughput TCR immunosequencing, statistical association of individual TCRs with disease status, and machine learning were combined to predict cytomegalovirus infection status.

Overall study outcomes, separate from this receptor: A further reported finding was that TCR beta sequences accurately predicted the HLA-A and HLA-B alleles for most subjects in the first cohort. A later analysis found that HLA-associated TCR beta chains were more clonally expanded and had lower generation probabilities than equally common non-associated chains. According to a later analysis, parvovirus B19, influenza, CMV and Epstein-Barr virus appeared linked to several top co-occurrence clusters. HLA typing was unavailable for some donors at each locus, so association tests used only the typed subset. This cohort had only TCR beta chains sequenced, and the lack of alpha or paired-chain data limited which features could be detected. When HLA alleles, especially DR and DQ, strongly co-occurred, TCR associations were difficult to assign to individual alleles. The 87-base-pair reads could not distinguish some IMGT-functional V segments, including TRBV6-2 and TRBV6-3, so those segments were excluded. In an earlier analysis of fewer than 750 of the donors, most TCR beta V segments were observed in productive rearrangements about 87% or about 30% of the time, broadly matching IMGT annotations. In vitro tests confirmed that three of the cytomegalovirus-associated TCR beta chains recognize cytomegalovirus antigens. A group of highly shared sequence variants was considered likely to be a technical artifact of the sequencing pipeline. The earlier analysis of approximately 540 of the donors excluded around 17 rarely observed V segments, including chromosome 9 orphons, because counts were too low. At a false discovery rate of 0.05, a later analysis linked 15,000 to 20,000 TCR beta sequences to specific HLA alleles. In a later analysis, the rate of TCR association differed among HLA loci, with DRB1 alleles having the most associated TCRs and HLA-C alleles having the fewest. Correlated functional status among segregating V segments might be attributable to linkage disequilibrium, but an unknown experimental factor could not be ruled out. According to the authors, the approach could potentially be generalized to other disease states and immunological phenotypes. For the cohort, immune exposure information was limited to CMV serostatus. While some public TCRs were present in many individuals, most TCR sequences turned up only very rarely across donors. V-gene and J-gene trimming of TCR beta chains was associated with a missense DCLRE1C variant in a later genetic analysis, and the association was replicated in an independent cohort. Cytomegalovirus status was reported to be diagnosed by the classifier with high specificity and sensitivity in both the original and validation cohorts. Sequencing depth was assumed to be roughly uniform across donors in the presence/absence analyses, though that assumption may not hold. A later genetic analysis reported fewer N-insertions in productive TCRs among donors in an Asian-associated ancestry cluster than the roughly 690-donor mean. The study gave a list of some 150 TCR beta chains associated with cytomegalovirus. Most CMV-associated TCR beta chains appeared to be HLA-restricted in a later analysis, and the HLA associations seemed to be driven largely by CMV exposure.

From cysteine to phenylalanine, the CDR3 is 13 amino acids long. The only DNA kept is the CDR3, 39 bases in frame from the first base. The V end loses 1 base and the J end loses 8 bases, and a stretch of 12 bases separates them. From a lookup of the germline V gene (reference sequence), CDR1 and CDR2 are GTSNPN and SVGIG. Library generation was performed with the immunoSEQ multiplex PCR assay. For the multiplex PCR, a mixture combining 60 forward primers for TCR Vbeta segments and 13 reverse primers for TCR Jbeta segments was used. A multiplex PCR assay on genomic DNA amplified the CDR3 region of rearranged TCR beta genes. The amplified TCR beta libraries were sequenced on the Illumina HiSeq System as 87-base-pair reads. The published analysis was carried out like this. A later analysis counted about 80 million unique TCR beta chains across the 666 repertoires, and 10 million to 11 million of these chains were shared by at least two donors. A nearest-neighbor algorithm error-corrected the raw reads and collapsed the reads into unique sequences, merging closely related sequences to remove PCR and sequencing errors. Alignment of CDR3 sequences to IMGT reference sequences was used to assign V, D and J gene segments. For a sequence to be retained, at least a six-nucleotide match to both a V gene segment and a J gene segment was required. Rearrangements were called productive when the CDR3 lacked stop codons and stayed in frame with V and J; all others were non-productive. CDR3 was defined according to IMGT convention as the region running from the second conserved V-encoded cysteine to the conserved J-encoded phenylalanine. The earlier analysis of 500 to 750 of the donors excluded any sequence lacking an unambiguous match to a single V gene segment. An earlier analysis of a few hundred of the donors classified V segments as functional when productive rearrangements were above 56.7% and as segregating when the standard deviation between donors was above 5%. A statistical classification framework was built for diagnosing cytomegalovirus status from the catalog of TCR beta chain sequences. V and J gene assignment, in a later analysis, came from comparing TCR nucleotide sequences with IMGT/GENE-DB human TR gene sequences. A later analysis assigned CDR3 sequences and most-parsimonious VDJ recombination scenarios with the TCRdist pipeline. In a later analysis, every TCR beta chain was defined by the combination of its CDR3 amino acid sequence and its V-gene family, and reads without a unique V-gene family were dropped. To address suspected cross-contamination and a sequencing artifact, a later analysis removed a few hundred highly shared, low-generation-probability nucleotide sequences. For each public chain, a later analysis derived a clonal expansion index from normalized ranks of inferred template counts within each repertoire. In a later analysis, generation probabilities were computed with a VDJ recombination model fitted to out-of-frame rearrangements, and the resulting probabilities were checked against IGoR. In a later analysis, TCR-TCR, TCR-HLA and TCR-CMV co-occurrence was scored with hypergeometric tests, and a repertoire-size bias correction was applied to TCR pairs. False discovery rates were estimated in a later analysis by permuting HLA or CMV assignments 20 times. In a later analysis, co-occurring TCRs were grouped using DBSCAN, with TCRdist sequence similarity added in when clustering inside HLA-allele-positive subsets. Repertoires with fewer than 30,000 or more than 120,000 public chains, plus five repertoires with anomalous nucleotide sharing, were excluded from co-occurrence clustering. TCRdb limited this immuneACCESS table to in-frame rearrangements with V and J called. A share of clones is missing; checked studies link under half to unresolved V genes, and the rest is unexplained. D and trimming were read from the DNA, whereas the V and J calls and clone size are those reported in that table. The sample data list 120,000 to 150,000 clones, and roughly 78% of these were observed just once. The ten largest clones take up 3% of the sample.

The cohort comprised more than 550 healthy bone marrow donors. Cohort members were all nominally healthy when sampled, although unrecorded immune exposures were likely present. The donor tested CMV seropositive, placing the donor among the 310 or so seropositive members of the cohort. A peripheral blood sample was provided by each donor, and peripheral blood mononuclear cells were used for TCR beta sequencing. The Qiagen DNeasy Blood Extraction Kit was used to extract genomic DNA from the blood cell samples. This clone was counted between two and nine times. Its antigen remains unidentified. Base quality data are lacking; no much larger clone is found one base away.

Sequenced input: PBMCs. The chain is encoded by TRBV30 joined to TRBJ2-1, with TRBD2 as a weak D call on 6 bases. This receptor was taken from a man aged 40-50 years in good health and CMV-seropositive. The nucleotide sequence reads TGTGCCTGGAGTGGTCAACTAGCCGATGAGCAGTTCTTC. The translation is CAWSGQLADEQFF.